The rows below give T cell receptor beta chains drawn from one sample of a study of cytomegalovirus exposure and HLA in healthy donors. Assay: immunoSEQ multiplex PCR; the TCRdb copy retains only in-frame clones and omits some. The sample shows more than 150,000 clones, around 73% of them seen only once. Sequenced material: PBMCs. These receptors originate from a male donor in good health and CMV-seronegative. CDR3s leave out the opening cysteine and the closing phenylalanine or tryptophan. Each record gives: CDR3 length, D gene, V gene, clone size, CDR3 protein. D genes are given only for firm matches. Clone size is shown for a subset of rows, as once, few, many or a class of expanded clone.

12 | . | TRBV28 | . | ASSLEGGAYEQY
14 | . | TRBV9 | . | ASSVSPKMMNTEAF
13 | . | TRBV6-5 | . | ASRPDRGDNQPQH
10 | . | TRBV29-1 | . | SVGAGSYEQY
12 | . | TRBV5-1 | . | ASSLGLTRDGYT
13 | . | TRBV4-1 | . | ASSQVVTSQETQY
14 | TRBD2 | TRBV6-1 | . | ASSVSLAGDQETQY
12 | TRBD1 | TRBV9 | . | ASSAGGDNQPQH
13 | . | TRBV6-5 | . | ASSYSGLGSYEQY
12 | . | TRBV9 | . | ASSVAGASYEQY
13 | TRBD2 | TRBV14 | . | ASSYASGNTGELF
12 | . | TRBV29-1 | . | SVDARGGSDTQY
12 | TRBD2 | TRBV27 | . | ASSYSSGGETQY
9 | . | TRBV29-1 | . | SVDGYSEQF
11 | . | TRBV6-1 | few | ASSPESRGGYT
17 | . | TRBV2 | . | ASSPRQGALTFGANVLT
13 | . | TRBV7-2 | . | ASSLSQGSNTEAF
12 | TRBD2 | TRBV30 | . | AWSLAGEAGELF
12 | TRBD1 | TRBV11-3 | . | ASSLQGVEYGYT
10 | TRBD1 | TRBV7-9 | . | ASSRTGNEQY
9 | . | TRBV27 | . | ASWSDWEQF
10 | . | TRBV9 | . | ASSCTGTFTC
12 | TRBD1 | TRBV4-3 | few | ASSHRTGWTEAF
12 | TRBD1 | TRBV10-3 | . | AIRGSGGENEQY
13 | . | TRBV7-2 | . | ASSLQRGKTGELF
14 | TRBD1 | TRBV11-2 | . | ASRRPGTGITGELF
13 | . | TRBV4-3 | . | ASSQGSGSTDTQY
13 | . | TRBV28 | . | ASMSQGRGANVLT
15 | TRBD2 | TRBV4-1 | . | ASSQEAAGVEEETQY
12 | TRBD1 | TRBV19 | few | ASTPGTGLHEQY
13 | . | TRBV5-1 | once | ASSLFGELNEKLF
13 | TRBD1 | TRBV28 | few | ASSPRAGGNTEAF
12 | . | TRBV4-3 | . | ASSQDFHSSGYT
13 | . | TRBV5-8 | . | ASSLGNFYNSPLH
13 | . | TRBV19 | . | ASRTGSTSGQPQH
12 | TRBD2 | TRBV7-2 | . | ASSPRLAGYEQY
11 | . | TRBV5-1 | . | ASSLTVNTEAF
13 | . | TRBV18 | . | ASSPGVGVAGELF
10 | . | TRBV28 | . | ASRKTGYEQY
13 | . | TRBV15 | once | ATSRPVRGSYEQY
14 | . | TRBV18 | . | ASSPRGQQFNTEAF
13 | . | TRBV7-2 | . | ASSLEGHITDTQY
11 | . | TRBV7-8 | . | ASGTGGTDTQY
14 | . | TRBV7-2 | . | ASSPRQSRANSPLH
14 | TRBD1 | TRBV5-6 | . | ASSLQGALGANVLT
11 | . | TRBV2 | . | ASGWRLSDTQY
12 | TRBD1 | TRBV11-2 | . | ASSFDRGNQPQH
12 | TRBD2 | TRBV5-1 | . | ASSPSGLEDEQF